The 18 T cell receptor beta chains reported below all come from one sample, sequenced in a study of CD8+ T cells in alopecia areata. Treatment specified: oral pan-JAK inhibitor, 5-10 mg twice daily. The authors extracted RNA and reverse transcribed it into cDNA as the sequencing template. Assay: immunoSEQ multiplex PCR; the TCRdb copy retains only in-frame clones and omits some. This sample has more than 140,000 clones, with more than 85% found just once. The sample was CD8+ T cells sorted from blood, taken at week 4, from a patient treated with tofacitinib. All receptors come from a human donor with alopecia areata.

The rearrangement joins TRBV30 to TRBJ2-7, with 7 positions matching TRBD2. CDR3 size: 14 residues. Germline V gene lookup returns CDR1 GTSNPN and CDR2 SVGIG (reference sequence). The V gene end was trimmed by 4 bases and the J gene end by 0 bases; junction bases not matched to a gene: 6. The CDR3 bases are TGTGCCTGGACGGCTAAGCGGGGCTCCTACGAGCAGTACTTC. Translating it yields CAWTAKRGSYEQYF.

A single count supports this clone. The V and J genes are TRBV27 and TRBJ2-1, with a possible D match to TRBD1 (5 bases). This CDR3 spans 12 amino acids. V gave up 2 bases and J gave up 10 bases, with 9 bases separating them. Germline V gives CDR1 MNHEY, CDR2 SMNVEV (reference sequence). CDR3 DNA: TGTGCCAGCAGTTTAAGGGCAGGGGAGCAGTTCTTC. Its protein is CASSLRAGEQFF.

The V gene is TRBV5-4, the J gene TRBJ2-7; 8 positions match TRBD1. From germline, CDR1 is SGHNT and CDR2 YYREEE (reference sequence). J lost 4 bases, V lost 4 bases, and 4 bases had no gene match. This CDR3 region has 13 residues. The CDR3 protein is CASSQGAGYEQYF. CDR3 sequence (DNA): TGTGCCAGCAGCCAGGGGGCGGGTTACGAGCAGTACTTC.

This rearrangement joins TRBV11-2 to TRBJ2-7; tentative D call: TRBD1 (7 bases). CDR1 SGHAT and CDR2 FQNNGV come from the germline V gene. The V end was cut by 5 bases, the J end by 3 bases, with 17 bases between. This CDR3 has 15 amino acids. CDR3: CASSQGGLNRYEQYF. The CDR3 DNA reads TGTGCCAGCAGCCAGGGGGGACTGAACCGCTACGAGCAGTACTTC.

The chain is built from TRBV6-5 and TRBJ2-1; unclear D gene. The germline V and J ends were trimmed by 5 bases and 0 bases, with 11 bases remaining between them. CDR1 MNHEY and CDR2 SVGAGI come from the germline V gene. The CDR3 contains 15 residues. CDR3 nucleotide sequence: TGTGCCAGCAGTACCCTGGCGGACTCCTACAATGAGCAGTTCTTC. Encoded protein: CASSTLADSYNEQFF.

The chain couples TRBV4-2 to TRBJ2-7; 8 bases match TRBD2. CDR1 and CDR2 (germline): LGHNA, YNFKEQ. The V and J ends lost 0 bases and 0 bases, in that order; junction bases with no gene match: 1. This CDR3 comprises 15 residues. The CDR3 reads CASSQESGGSYEQYF. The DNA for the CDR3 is TGTGCCAGCAGCCAAGAAAGCGGGGGCTCCTACGAGCAGTACTTC.

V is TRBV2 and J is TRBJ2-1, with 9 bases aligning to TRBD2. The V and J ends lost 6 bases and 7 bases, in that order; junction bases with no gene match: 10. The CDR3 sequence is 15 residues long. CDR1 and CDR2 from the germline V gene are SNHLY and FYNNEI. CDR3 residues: CASRVGSGSLNEQFF. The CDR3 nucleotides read TGTGCCAGCAGGGTGGGTAGCGGGAGTTTGAATGAGCAGTTCTTC.

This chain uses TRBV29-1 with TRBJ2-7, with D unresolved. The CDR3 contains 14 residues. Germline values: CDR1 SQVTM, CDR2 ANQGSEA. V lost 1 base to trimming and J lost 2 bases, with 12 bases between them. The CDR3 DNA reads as TGCAGCGTTGAAGGTGCTAGGCGGCCCTACGAGCAGTACTTC. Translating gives CSVEGARRPYEQYF.

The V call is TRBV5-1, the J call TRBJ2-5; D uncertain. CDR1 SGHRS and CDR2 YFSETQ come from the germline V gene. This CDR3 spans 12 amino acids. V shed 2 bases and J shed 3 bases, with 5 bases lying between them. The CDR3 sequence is CASSLSEETQYF. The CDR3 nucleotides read TGCGCCAGCAGCTTAAGTGAAGAGACCCAGTACTTC.

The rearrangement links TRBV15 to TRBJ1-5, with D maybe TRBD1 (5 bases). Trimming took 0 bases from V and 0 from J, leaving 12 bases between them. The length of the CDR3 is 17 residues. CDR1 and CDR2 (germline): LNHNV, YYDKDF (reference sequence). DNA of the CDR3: TGTGCCACCAGCAGAGATAGGGCCAGGGCTAGCAATCAGCCCCAGCATTTT. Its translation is CATSRDRARASNQPQHF.

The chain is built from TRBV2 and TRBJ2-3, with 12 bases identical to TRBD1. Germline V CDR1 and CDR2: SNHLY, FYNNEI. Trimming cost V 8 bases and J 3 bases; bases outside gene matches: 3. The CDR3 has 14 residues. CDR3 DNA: TGTGCCAGCCAGGGACAGGGGGCGACAGATACGCAGTATTTT. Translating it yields CASQGQGATDTQYF.

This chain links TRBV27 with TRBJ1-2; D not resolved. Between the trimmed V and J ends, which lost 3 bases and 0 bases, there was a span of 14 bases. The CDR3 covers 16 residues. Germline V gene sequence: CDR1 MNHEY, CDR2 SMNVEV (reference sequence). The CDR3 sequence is CASSLAGRGANYGYTF. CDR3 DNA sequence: TGTGCCAGCAGTTTGGCGGGCCGGGGAGCTAACTATGGCTACACCTTC.

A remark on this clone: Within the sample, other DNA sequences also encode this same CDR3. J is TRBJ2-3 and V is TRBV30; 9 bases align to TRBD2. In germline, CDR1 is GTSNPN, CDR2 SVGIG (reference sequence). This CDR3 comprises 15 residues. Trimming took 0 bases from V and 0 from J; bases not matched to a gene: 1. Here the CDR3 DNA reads TGTGCCTGGAGTGTAACTAGCGGGAGCACAGATACGCAGTATTTT. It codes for CAWSVTSGSTDTQYF.

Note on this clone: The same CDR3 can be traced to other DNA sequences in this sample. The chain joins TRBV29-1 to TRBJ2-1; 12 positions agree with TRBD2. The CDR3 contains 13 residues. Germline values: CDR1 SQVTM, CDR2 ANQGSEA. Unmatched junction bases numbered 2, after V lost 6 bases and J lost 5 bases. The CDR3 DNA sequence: TGCAGCGTCGGACTAGCGGGAAACAATGAGCAGTTCTTC. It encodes CSVGLAGNNEQFF.

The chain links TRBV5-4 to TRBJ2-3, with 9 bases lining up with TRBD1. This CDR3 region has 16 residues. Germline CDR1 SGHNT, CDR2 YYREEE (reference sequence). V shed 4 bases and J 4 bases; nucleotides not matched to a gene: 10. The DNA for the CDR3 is TGTGCCAGCAGCCAATACAGGGGGCTAAGGTCAGATACGCAGTATTTT. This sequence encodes CASSQYRGLRSDTQYF.

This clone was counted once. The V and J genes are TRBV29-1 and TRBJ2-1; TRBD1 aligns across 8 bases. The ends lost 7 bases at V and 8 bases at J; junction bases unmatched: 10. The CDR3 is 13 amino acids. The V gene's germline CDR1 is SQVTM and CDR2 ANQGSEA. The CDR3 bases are TGCAGCGCCCTGACAGGGGATTCTGATGAGCAGTTCTTC. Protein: CSALTGDSDEQFF.

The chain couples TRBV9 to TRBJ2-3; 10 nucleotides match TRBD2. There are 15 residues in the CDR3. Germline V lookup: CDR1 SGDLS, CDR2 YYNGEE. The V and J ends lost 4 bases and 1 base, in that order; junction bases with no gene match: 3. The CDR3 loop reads CASSTGTSGTDTQYF. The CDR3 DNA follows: TGTGCCAGCAGCACCGGGACTAGCGGCACAGATACGCAGTATTTT.

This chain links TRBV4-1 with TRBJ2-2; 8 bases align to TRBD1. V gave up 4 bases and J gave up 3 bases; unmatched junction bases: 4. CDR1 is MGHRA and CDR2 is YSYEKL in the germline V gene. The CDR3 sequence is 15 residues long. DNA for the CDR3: TGCGCCAGCAGCCGATCAGGGGGCGACACCGGGGAGCTGTTTTTT. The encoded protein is CASSRSGGDTGELFF.